This T cell receptor beta chain was profiled in a study of CD8 T cells in Susac syndrome. Random-hexamer reverse transcription was applied to roughly 0.5 to 1 ug RNA. The authors amplified TCR beta CDR3 across 54 Vbeta and 13 Jbeta using immunoSEQ multiplex PCR. TCRdb fed the immunoSEQ multiplex PCR reads into MiXCR, producing one record per CDR3 protein. This table has under 200,000 distinct CDR3 sequences, roughly 95% appearing once. This CDR3 is 14 amino acids long. Trimming took off 8 bases at V and 5 bases at J, with 21 bases between the two ends. The germline V gene has CDR1 SQVTM and CDR2 ANQGSEA.

The sequencing sample was made of CD4+ T cells from PBMCs. V gene TRBV29-1 combines with J gene TRBJ2-5; possible D gene TRBD2, 6 bases. The TCR originated in a human donor in good health. The CDR3 loop is CSSTGGKAGETQYF. CDR3 DNA sequence: TGCAGCTCGACGGGCGGTAAGGCGGGGGAGACCCAGTACTTC.